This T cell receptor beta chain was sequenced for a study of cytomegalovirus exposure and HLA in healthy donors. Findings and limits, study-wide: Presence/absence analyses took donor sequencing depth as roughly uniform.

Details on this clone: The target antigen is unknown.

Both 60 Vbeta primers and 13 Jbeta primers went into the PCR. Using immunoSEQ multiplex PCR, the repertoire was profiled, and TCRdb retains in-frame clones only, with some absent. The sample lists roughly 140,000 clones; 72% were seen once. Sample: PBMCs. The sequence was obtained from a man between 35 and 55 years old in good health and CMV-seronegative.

The CDR3 sequence: CASRDRGDEAFF. CDR3 DNA: TGTGCCAGCAGAGACAGGGGGGATGAAGCTTTCTTT. The gene calls are TRBV6-5 and TRBJ1-1, with 9 bases that match TRBD1. Germline V gene lookup returns CDR1 MNHEY and CDR2 SVGAGI. The V gene end was trimmed by 6 bases and the J gene end by 7 bases; junction bases not matched to a gene: 3. The CDR3 runs 12 residues.